The 21 T cell receptor beta chains in this list originate from one sample, sequenced in a study of memory CD4+ T cells and cytomegalovirus serostatus. Sequencing used immunoSEQ multiplex PCR; TCRdb keeps in-frame clones, though not all of them. The sample comprises tens of thousands of clones, roughly three quarters of which are singletons, and 0.85% to 1.2% rests with the top ten. The sort gate was single viable CD3+CD4+CD8-CD45RO+ cells for memory CD4+ T cells. The specimen was memory CD4+ T cells from blood. These receptors came from an adult in good health and CMV-seronegative.

The chain has TRBV5-4 and TRBJ1-1; TRBD1 might be the D (6 bases). Germline-derived CDR1 and CDR2 are SGHNT and YYREEE (reference sequence). Trimming left V 4 bases short and J 3 bases short, with 13 bases between. The CDR3 is 14 amino acids. DNA for the CDR3: TGTGCCAGCAGCGCGGGGGCCTCGGACACTGAAGCTTTCTTT. As protein: CASSAGASDTEAFF.

This clone was seen a handful of times. The chain is built from TRBV7-2 and TRBJ1-2; TRBD1 is a possible D gene (5 bases). The CDR3 is 10 amino acids. The V and J ends lost 8 bases and 7 bases respectively, with 8 bases between them. Germline V CDR1 and CDR2: SGHTA, FQGNSA. As DNA, the CDR3 is TGTGCCAGCGGGGGGGGTGGCTACACCTTC. It encodes CASGGGGYTF.

A note on this clone: The junction differs from germline at one of its ends, possibly a read error. J is TRBJ2-2 and V is TRBV7-7; D unresolved. The CDR3 is 13 amino acids. Germline lookup yields CDR1 SSHAT and CDR2 FNYEAQ (reference sequence). The CDR3 spells CASSLTENGELFF. In nucleotides, the CDR3 is TGTGCTAGCAGCTTAACAGAAAACGGGGAGCTGTTTTTT.

This chain joins TRBV30 and TRBJ1-4; a weak D match, TRBD1 (6 bases). This CDR3 is 13 amino acids long. Germline V gene sequence: CDR1 GTSNPN, CDR2 SVGIG (reference sequence). Trimming cost V 7 bases and J 17 bases, with 26 bases left between them. Here the CDR3 reads CALDGQRGVGVFF. As DNA, the CDR3 is TGTGCCTTGGACGGACAGAGGGGGGTAGGAGTTTTTTTT. Filled out from reference TRBV30 and TRBJ1-4, the complete variable domain reads SQTIHQWPATLVQPVGSPLSLECTVEGTSNPNLYWYRQAAGRGLQLLFYSVGIGQISSEVPQNLSASRPQDRQFILSSKKLLLSDSGFYLCALDGQRGVGVFFGSGTQLSVL.

The chain couples TRBV18 to TRBJ2-6; 9 bases are a match to TRBD1. The germline V gene has CDR1 KGHSH and CDR2 LQKENI. The CDR3 is 18 residues long. V was clipped by 5 bases and J by 2 bases; unmatched bases: 10. As DNA, the CDR3 is TGTGCCAGCTCATCGGCGTACAGACAGGGGGCTGGGGCCAACGTCCTGACTTTC. Translating it yields CASSSAYRQGAGANVLTF.

The rearrangement uses TRBV19 and TRBJ2-3; D possibly uses TRBD1 or TRBD2 (5 bases each). The CDR3 is 13 residues long. The V gene's germline CDR1 is LNHDA and CDR2 SQIVND (reference sequence). V was trimmed by 6 bases and J by 5 bases, leaving 12 bases between them. CDR3 loop: CASRRGRGDTQYF. Written as DNA, the CDR3 is TGTGCCAGTAGGAGGGGTCGTGGAGATACGCAGTATTTT.

V gene TRBV10-3 combines with J gene TRBJ1-1; D remains ambiguous. This CDR3 comprises 13 residues. Trimming took off 1 base at V and 1 base at J, with 4 bases between the two ends. Germline V gives CDR1 ENHRY, CDR2 SYGVKD. The DNA of the CDR3 is TGTGCCATCAGTGAGTGGCAGAACACTGAAGCTTTCTTT. Encoded protein: CAISEWQNTEAFF.

The chain links TRBV9 to TRBJ2-3; 9 bases line up with TRBD1. Trimming removed 4 bases from V and 2 bases from J; junction bases left unmatched: 8. This CDR3 is built from 16 residues. Germline CDR1 reads SGDLS; CDR2 reads YYNGEE. Here the CDR3 reads CASSLRTGDITDTQYF. CDR3 in DNA: TGTGCCAGCAGCCTCCGGACAGGGGATATCACAGATACGCAGTATTTT.

V gene TRBV27 combines with J gene TRBJ1-2; TRBD1 agrees at 9 bases. The CDR3 runs 14 residues. CDR1 and CDR2 from the germline V gene are MNHEY and SMNVEV (reference sequence). V dropped 4 bases and J dropped 8; count of bases not matched to a gene: 8. The DNA of the CDR3 is TGTGCCAGCAGTTCCACAGGGGGCTTTAGAGGCTACACCTTC. This gives the protein CASSSTGGFRGYTF.

This clone is labeled as medium-sized. The V call is TRBV7-2, the J call TRBJ2-2; no reliable D call. Germline lookup yields CDR1 SGHTA and CDR2 FQGNSA. CDR3 size: 12 residues. V was trimmed by 5 bases and J by 5 bases, leaving 6 bases between them. The CDR3 sequence: CASSVSTGELFF. In DNA form, the CDR3 reads TGTGCCAGCAGCGTCTCGACCGGGGAGCTGTTTTTT.

The gene calls are TRBV6-6 and TRBJ2-5; TRBD2 might be the D (5 bases). This CDR3 is 15 amino acids long. Trimming stripped 6 bases from V and 2 bases from J, with 16 bases between. Germline assignment: CDR1 MNHNY and CDR2 SVGAGI (reference sequence). CDR3 DNA sequence: TGTGCCAGCAGGACTCAACTAGGCTCGCAAGAGACCCAGTACTTC. Translating gives CASRTQLGSQETQYF.

This rearrangement joins TRBV30 to TRBJ2-3; D perhaps matches TRBD2 (5 bases). The germline CDR1 and CDR2 sequences are GTSNPN and SVGIG (reference sequence). The germline V and J ends were trimmed by 8 bases and 3 bases, with 12 bases remaining between them. This CDR3 spans 12 amino acids. The CDR3: CAGGSTTDTQYF. CDR3 nucleotides: TGTGCCGGAGGCTCAACTACAGATACGCAGTATTTT.

The chain has TRBV18 and TRBJ2-1; TRBD2 matches 8 bases. This CDR3 is built from 15 residues. Germline assignment: CDR1 KGHSH and CDR2 LQKENI. J was trimmed by 2 bases and V by 6 bases; bases with no gene match: 6. This CDR3 is CASSTREATYNEQFF. CDR3 coding DNA: TGTGCCAGCTCCACGCGGGAGGCTACCTACAATGAGCAGTTCTTC.

The chain uses TRBV5-6 and TRBJ1-4, with 7 bases fitting TRBD1. CDR1 and CDR2 (germline): SGHDT, YYEEEE. The CDR3 is 14 amino acids. The V and J ends lost 5 bases and 5 bases, in that order; junction bases with no gene match: 6. The CDR3: CASRGGTANEKLFF. The CDR3 DNA reads TGTGCCAGCAGGGGGGGGACAGCCAATGAAAAACTGTTTTTT. The whole variable domain, remainder taken from reference TRBV5-6 and TRBJ1-4, is DAGVTQSPTHLIKTRGQQVTLRCSPKSGHDTVSWYQQALGQGPQFIFQYYEEEERQRGNFPDRFSGHQFPNYSSELNVNALLLGDSALYLCASRGGTANEKLFFGSGTQLSVL.

J is TRBJ1-1 and V is TRBV5-5; D ambiguous. Looked up from germline, CDR1 is SGHKS and CDR2 is YYEKEE (reference sequence). CDR3 size: 14 residues. Trimming stripped 4 bases from V and 1 base from J, with 11 bases between. The CDR3 loop reads CASSPWAQNTEAFF. CDR3 DNA: TGTGCCAGCAGCCCCTGGGCGCAGAACACTGAAGCTTTCTTT.

The J gene is TRBJ1-1, the V gene TRBV10-3; 9 bases fit TRBD1. Germline-derived CDR1 and CDR2 are ENHRY and SYGVKD. The J segment lost 3 bases and the V segment lost 0 bases, leaving 2 bases of the junction unmatched. The CDR3 has 15 residues. The CDR3 DNA follows: TGTGCCATCAGTGAGTCGACAGGGGGTTACACTGAAGCTTTCTTT. Translation: CAISESTGGYTEAFF.

The rearrangement uses TRBV7-9 and TRBJ1-6; TRBD1 matches 11 bases. CDR1 and CDR2 (germline): SEHNR, FQNEAQ (reference sequence). V trimming: 4 bases; J trimming: 8 bases; junction bases outside the gene matches: 1. CDR3 length: 14 residues. The CDR3 nucleotides are TGTGCCAGCAGCTGGACAGGGGGCGATTCACCCCTCCACTTT. Amino acid sequence: CASSWTGGDSPLHF.

The V and J genes are TRBV5-1 and TRBJ2-3, with 7 bases matching TRBD1. Germline V gene sequence: CDR1 SGHRS, CDR2 YFSETQ. The CDR3 covers 15 residues. V lost 4 bases, J lost 3 bases, and 8 bases stayed unmatched. This CDR3 is CASSPGQRGTDTQYF. The CDR3 nucleotides are TGCGCCAGCAGCCCGGGACAGCGTGGGACAGATACGCAGTATTTT. Based on the CDR3 plus reference TRBV5-1 and TRBJ2-3, the full variable domain is KAGVTQTPRYLIKTRGQQVTLSCSPISGHRSVSWYQQTPGQGLQFLFEYFSETQRNKGNFPGRFSGRQFSNSRSEMNVSTLELGDSALYLCASSPGQRGTDTQYFGPGTRLTVL.

The genes are TRBV5-6 and TRBJ1-2, with 8 bases fitting TRBD1. The CDR3 extends over 15 amino acids. Trimming at V came to 3 bases and at J to 4 bases, leaving 8 bases not matched to a gene. The germline V gene has CDR1 SGHDT and CDR2 YYEEEE. Here the CDR3 DNA reads TGTGCCAGCAGCTCTTGGAAACAGGGGGGCTATGGCTACACCTTC. Protein product: CASSSWKQGGYGYTF.

The chain uses TRBV6-6 and TRBJ1-2, with D tentatively TRBD1 (6 bases). Germline CDR1 reads MNHNY; CDR2 reads SVGAGI (reference sequence). Trimming took 7 bases from V and 8 from J, leaving 17 bases between them. The length of the CDR3 is 13 residues. This CDR3 is CASNPDSFLGYTF. CDR3 bases: TGTGCCAGCAACCCGGACAGTTTTTTGGGCTACACCTTC.

CDR3 sequence (DNA): TGTGCCAGCCGCGGGACAGGGCGGGAAAAACTGTTTTTT. As protein: CASRGTGREKLFF. The V call is TRBV19, the J call TRBJ1-4; 9 positions match TRBD1. Unmatched junction bases numbered 7, after V lost 9 bases and J lost 8 bases. CDR1 and CDR2 (germline): LNHDA, SQIVND (reference sequence). The CDR3 is 13 amino acids.